The sequence of this T cell receptor (beta chain) was determined in a study of cytomegalovirus exposure and HLA in healthy donors. As regards this clone: The antigen is undetermined.

This CDR3 is 15 amino acids long. In germline, CDR1 is MNHNY, CDR2 SVGAGI (reference sequence). The ends were cut back, 0 bases at V and 1 base at J, with 9 bases in the middle. General study points: Researchers counted 180 or so TCR beta chains as cytomegalovirus-associated. With later analysis, a missense DCLRE1C variant became linked to TCR beta V- and J-gene trimming. Three CMV-associated chains proved CMV antigen-specific in vitro. Immune exposure data for these donors was limited to CMV serostatus.

PCR used 60 Vbeta primers and 13 Jbeta primers. Produced via immunoSEQ multiplex PCR; TCRdb's table is partial and in-frame only. The data contain 150,000 to 200,000 clones, over 70% of them singletons. This receptor was identified in a man aged 40-55 years in good health and CMV-seronegative. The chain uses TRBV6-6 and TRBJ1-1, with D unclear. The material sequenced was PBMCs. CDR3 sequence: CASSYSVSENTEAFF. The DNA of the CDR3 is TGTGCCAGCAGTTACTCGGTCTCAGAGAACACTGAAGCTTTCTTT.